The 16 T cell receptor beta chains below all came from one sample that was sequenced in a study of T cell changes during pregnancy in multiple sclerosis. Here immunoSEQ multiplex PCR was the method, and the copy in TCRdb shows in-frame clones only, minus some. The repertoire has about 130,000 clones, roughly 95% of them found once; the top ten carry over 0.35%. Sequences were derived from peripheral blood, sampled after pregnancy. The receptors derive from a female donor with multiple sclerosis, enrolled in a pregnancy study.

The rearrangement uses TRBV7-9 and TRBJ2-2; D is uncertain. Germline V gene data show CDR1 as SEHNR and CDR2 as FQNEAQ (reference sequence). Trimming stripped 4 bases from V and 11 bases from J, with 8 bases between. CDR3 length: 11 residues. CDR3: CASSSSRELFF. In nucleotides, the CDR3 is TGTGCCAGCAGCTCTAGTCGAGAGCTGTTTTTT.

The chain carries TRBV29-1 and TRBJ2-2, with 13 nucleotides matching TRBD2. The CDR3 runs 16 residues. Unmatched junction bases numbered 8, after V lost 4 bases and J lost 6 bases. Per germline, CDR1 SQVTM and CDR2 ANQGSEA. The CDR3 DNA is TGCAGCGTTGGCCAAACTAGCGGGAGGGCCCCCGGGGAGCTGTTTTTT. Translation: CSVGQTSGRAPGELFF.

The chain links TRBV15 to TRBJ2-2; 7 nucleotides agree with TRBD2. There are 19 residues in the CDR3. Germline V gene lookup returns CDR1 LNHNV and CDR2 YYDKDF (reference sequence). V lost 2 bases and J lost 3; bases outside the gene matches: 15. This chain's CDR3 is CATSRFQTSRARDTGELFF. For the CDR3, the DNA is TGTGCCACCAGCAGATTTCAGACTAGCAGGGCGAGGGACACCGGGGAGCTGTTTTTT.

The V call is TRBV28, the J call TRBJ2-7, with D maybe TRBD2 (5 bases). This CDR3 has 11 residues. CDR1 MDHEN and CDR2 SYDVKM come from the germline V gene. Trimming pared 6 bases from V and 10 bases from J, leaving 13 bases between. CDR3 sequence (DNA): TGTGCCAGCAGCTCTCTGGACTCTCAGTACTTC. It yields the protein CASSSLDSQYF. The full variable domain, with the rest looked up from reference TRBV28 and TRBJ2-7, is DVKVTQSSRYLVKRTGEKVFLECVQDMDHENMFWYRQDPGLGLRLIYFSYDVKMKEKGDIPEGYSVSREKKERFSLILESASTNQTSMYLCASSSLDSQYFGPGTRLTVT.

The V and J genes are TRBV6-6 and TRBJ1-5, with 12 nucleotides matching TRBD1. Germline CDR1 reads MNHNY; CDR2 reads SVGAGI (reference sequence). The CDR3 is 16 amino acids. Trimming at V came to 7 bases and at J to 2 bases, leaving 6 bases not matched to a gene. The CDR3 reads CASNPGQGAGNQPQHF. In DNA form, the CDR3 reads TGTGCCAGCAATCCGGGACAGGGGGCCGGCAATCAGCCCCAGCATTTT.

The V gene is TRBV9, the J gene TRBJ2-1; 10 positions match TRBD2. The V gene end was trimmed by 0 bases and the J gene end by 6 bases; junction bases not matched to a gene: 6. From germline, CDR1 is SGDLS and CDR2 YYNGEE. This CDR3 spans 16 amino acids. The CDR3 sequence: CASSVGPLAGVNEQFF. CDR3 coding DNA: TGTGCCAGCAGCGTAGGGCCCCTAGCGGGAGTCAATGAGCAGTTCTTC.

The chain recombines TRBV10-1 with TRBJ2-7; D may be TRBD2 (5 bases). The CDR3 is 9 amino acids. The V end was cut by 8 bases, the J end by 11 bases, with 10 bases between. Germline V gives CDR1 WNHNN, CDR2 SYGVQD (reference sequence). CDR3 sequence: CASPTGKYF. The CDR3 DNA is TGCGCCAGCCCCACCGGGAAGTACTTC.

The genes are TRBV27 and TRBJ2-1; 11 bases are a match to TRBD2. The CDR3 runs 16 residues. Germline V CDR1 and CDR2: MNHEY, SMNVEV (reference sequence). The J segment lost 5 bases and the V segment lost 3 bases, leaving 6 bases of the junction unmatched. This CDR3 is CASSFLGTSGHNEQFF. As DNA, the CDR3 is TGTGCCAGCAGTTTTCTTGGGACTAGCGGACACAATGAGCAGTTCTTC.

The rearrangement links TRBV6-1 to TRBJ1-5; TRBD1 matches 7 bases. V trimming: 0 bases; J trimming: 7 bases; junction bases outside the gene matches: 15. This CDR3 is 18 amino acids long. Germline lookup yields CDR1 MNHNS and CDR2 SASEGT. The CDR3 nucleotides read TGTGCCAGCAGTGAAGCGCTCTCTAAATACAGGGGAAACCAGCCCCAGCATTTT. Translated, it gives CASSEALSKYRGNQPQHF.

This chain links TRBV27 with TRBJ2-1; 11 nucleotides agree with TRBD2. The CDR3 covers 15 residues. CDR1 is MNHEY, CDR2 SMNVEV, per germline (reference sequence). The ends lost 1 base at V and 8 bases at J; junction bases unmatched: 4. This chain's CDR3 is CASSLWTSGSDEQFF. The CDR3 DNA reads TGTGCCAGCAGTTTATGGACTAGCGGGTCTGATGAGCAGTTCTTC.

The V and J genes are TRBV28 and TRBJ2-7; the D is unclear. This CDR3 has 14 residues. CDR1 and CDR2 from the germline V gene are MDHEN and SYDVKM. V was cut by 3 bases and J by 0 bases, with 9 bases left in between. CDR3 bases: TGTGCCAGCAGTTTTATGAGTTTCTCCTACGAGCAGTACTTC. Its protein product is CASSFMSFSYEQYF.

The V gene is TRBV5-8, the J gene TRBJ1-5; no clear D gene. CDR1 is SGHTS, CDR2 YDEGEE, per germline. This CDR3 spans 15 amino acids. V dropped 0 bases and J dropped 0 bases, with 7 bases sitting between them. The CDR3 DNA follows: TGTGCCAGCAGCTTGGGGCACAATAGCAATCAGCCCCAGCATTTT. Translated: CASSLGHNSNQPQHF.

V and J are TRBV6-6 and TRBJ2-7; D gene uncertain. CDR3 size: 15 residues. The germline V gene encodes CDR1 MNHNY and CDR2 SVGAGI (reference sequence). Trimming cost V 2 bases and J 3 bases, with 14 bases left between them. The CDR3 spells CASSYRSTEGYEQYF. For the CDR3, the DNA is TGTGCCAGCAGTTACCGGAGCACGGAAGGCTACGAGCAGTACTTC.

V gene TRBV6-6 combines with J gene TRBJ2-7, with D possibly being TRBD2 (5 bases). Per germline, CDR1 MNHNY and CDR2 SVGAGI (reference sequence). Deletions cut 8 bases from V and 1 base from J, with 9 bases between. This CDR3 is built from 12 residues. The CDR3: CASREQSYEQYF. The CDR3 DNA reads TGTGCCAGCCGGGAACAGTCCTACGAGCAGTACTTC.

The chain uses TRBV5-4 and TRBJ2-3; 9 bases align to TRBD1. This CDR3 region has 15 residues. CDR1 and CDR2 (germline): SGHNT, YYREEE (reference sequence). V gave up 3 bases and J gave up 4 bases; unmatched junction bases: 6. CDR3 bases: TGTGCCAGCAGCTCCCGGGACAGGGTGGCAGATACGCAGTATTTT. Protein: CASSSRDRVADTQYF.

The chain links TRBV27 to TRBJ2-1; TRBD2 agrees at 10 bases. There are 15 residues in the CDR3. Germline-derived CDR1 and CDR2 are MNHEY and SMNVEV (reference sequence). After removal of 2 bases from V and 6 bases from J, the junction contained 4 bases not matched to a gene. The CDR3 is CASSLGLADSNEQFF. The CDR3 DNA sequence: TGTGCCAGCAGTTTAGGACTAGCGGACAGCAATGAGCAGTTCTTC.